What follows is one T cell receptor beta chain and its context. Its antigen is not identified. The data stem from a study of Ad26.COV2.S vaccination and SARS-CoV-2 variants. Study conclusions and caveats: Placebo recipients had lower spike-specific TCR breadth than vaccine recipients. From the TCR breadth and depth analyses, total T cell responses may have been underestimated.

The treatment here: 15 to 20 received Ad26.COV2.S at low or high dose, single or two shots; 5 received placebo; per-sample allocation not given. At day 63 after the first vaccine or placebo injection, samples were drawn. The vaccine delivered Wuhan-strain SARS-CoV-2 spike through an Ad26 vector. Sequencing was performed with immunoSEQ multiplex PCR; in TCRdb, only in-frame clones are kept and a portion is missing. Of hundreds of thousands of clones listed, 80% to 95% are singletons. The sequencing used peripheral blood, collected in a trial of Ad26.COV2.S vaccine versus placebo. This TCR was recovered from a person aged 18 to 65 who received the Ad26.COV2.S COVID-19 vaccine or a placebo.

The CDR3 nucleotides are TGTGCCAGCACGGGTGGAAGCACAGATACGCAGTATTTT. Residues: CASTGGSTDTQYF. The chain uses TRBV2 and TRBJ2-3, with D uncertain. This CDR3 contains 13 residues. Germline V gene sequence: CDR1 SNHLY, CDR2 FYNNEI. With 7 bases removed from V and 0 bases from J, the gap between germline ends came to 8 bases.